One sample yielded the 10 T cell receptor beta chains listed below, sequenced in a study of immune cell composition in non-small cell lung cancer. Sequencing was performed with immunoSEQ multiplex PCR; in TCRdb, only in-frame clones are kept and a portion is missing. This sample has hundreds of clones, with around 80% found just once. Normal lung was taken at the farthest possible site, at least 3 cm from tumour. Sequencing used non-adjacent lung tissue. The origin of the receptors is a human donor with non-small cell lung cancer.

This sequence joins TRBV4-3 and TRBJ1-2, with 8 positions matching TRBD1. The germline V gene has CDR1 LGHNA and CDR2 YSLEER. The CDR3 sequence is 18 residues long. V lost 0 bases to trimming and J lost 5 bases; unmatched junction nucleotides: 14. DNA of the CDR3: TGCGCCAGCAGCCAAGAGGTAGCTGGGACAGGAAGCTCTTATGGCTACACCTTC. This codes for CASSQEVAGTGSSYGYTF.

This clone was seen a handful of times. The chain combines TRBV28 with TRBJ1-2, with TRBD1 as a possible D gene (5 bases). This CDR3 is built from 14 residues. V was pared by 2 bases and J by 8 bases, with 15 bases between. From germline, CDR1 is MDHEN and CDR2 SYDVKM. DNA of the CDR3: TGTGCCAGCAGTTTAGCGGGGGGTGACAGCGGCTACACCTTC. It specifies CASSLAGGDSGYTF.

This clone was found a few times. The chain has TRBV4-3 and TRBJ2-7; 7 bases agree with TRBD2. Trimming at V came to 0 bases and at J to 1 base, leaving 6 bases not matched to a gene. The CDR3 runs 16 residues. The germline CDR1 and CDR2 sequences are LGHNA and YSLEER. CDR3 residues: CASSQDSPGGSYEQYF. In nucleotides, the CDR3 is TGCGCCAGCAGCCAAGATTCCCCCGGGGGGTCCTACGAGCAGTACTTC.

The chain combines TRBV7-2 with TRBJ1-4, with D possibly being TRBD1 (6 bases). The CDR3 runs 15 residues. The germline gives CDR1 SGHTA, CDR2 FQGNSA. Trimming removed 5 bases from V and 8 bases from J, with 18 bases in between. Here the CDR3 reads CASSMTQGSGEKLFF. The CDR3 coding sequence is TGTGCCAGCAGCATGACGCAGGGGTCGGGCGAAAAACTGTTTTTT.

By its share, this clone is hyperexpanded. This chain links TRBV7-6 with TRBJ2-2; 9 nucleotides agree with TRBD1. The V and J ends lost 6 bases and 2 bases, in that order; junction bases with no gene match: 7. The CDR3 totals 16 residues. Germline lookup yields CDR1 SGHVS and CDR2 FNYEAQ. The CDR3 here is CASSFLQGANTGELFF. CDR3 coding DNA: TGTGCCAGCAGTTTTCTACAGGGGGCAAACACCGGGGAGCTGTTTTTT.

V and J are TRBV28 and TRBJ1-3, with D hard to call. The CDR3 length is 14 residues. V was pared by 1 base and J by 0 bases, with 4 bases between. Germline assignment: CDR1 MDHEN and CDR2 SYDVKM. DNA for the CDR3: TGTGCCAGCAGTTTATCCAACTCTGGAAACACCATATATTTT. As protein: CASSLSNSGNTIYF.

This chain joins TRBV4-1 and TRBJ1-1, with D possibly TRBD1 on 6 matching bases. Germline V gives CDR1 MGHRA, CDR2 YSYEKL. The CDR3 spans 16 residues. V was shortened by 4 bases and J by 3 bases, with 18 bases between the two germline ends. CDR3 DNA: TGCGCCAGCAGCCGAACACAGGGATCGGGCGACACTGAAGCTTTCTTT. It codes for CASSRTQGSGDTEAFF.

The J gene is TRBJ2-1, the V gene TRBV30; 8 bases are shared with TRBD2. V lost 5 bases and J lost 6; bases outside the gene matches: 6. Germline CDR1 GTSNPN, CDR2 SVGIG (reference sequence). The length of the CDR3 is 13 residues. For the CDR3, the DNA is TGTGCCTGGGGGAGCGGGAGAATCAATGAGCAGTTCTTC. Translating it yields CAWGSGRINEQFF. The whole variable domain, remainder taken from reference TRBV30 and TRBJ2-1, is SQTIHQWPATLVQPVGSPLSLECTVEGTSNPNLYWYRQAAGRGLQLLFYSVGIGQISSEVPQNLSASRPQDRQFILSSKKLLLSDSGFYLCAWGSGRINEQFFGPGTRLTVL.

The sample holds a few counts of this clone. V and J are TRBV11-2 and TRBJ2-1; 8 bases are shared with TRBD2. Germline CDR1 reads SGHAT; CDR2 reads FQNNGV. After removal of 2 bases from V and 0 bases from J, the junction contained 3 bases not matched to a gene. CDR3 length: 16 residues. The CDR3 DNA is TGTGCCAGCAGCTTATTAGCGGGGAGCTCCTACAATGAGCAGTTCTTC. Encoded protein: CASSLLAGSSYNEQFF. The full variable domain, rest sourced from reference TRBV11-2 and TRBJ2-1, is EAGVAQSPRYKIIEKRQSVAFWCNPISGHATLYWYQQILGQGPKLLIQFQNNGVVDDSQLPKDRFSAERLKGVDSTLKIQPAKLEDSAVYLCASSLLAGSSYNEQFFGPGTRLTVL.

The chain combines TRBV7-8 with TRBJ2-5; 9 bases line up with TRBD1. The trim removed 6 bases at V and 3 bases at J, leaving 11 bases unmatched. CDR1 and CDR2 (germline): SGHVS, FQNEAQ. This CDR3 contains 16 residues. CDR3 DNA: TGTGCCAGCAGTCGATTGGACAGGGGAAAGGAAGAGACCCAGTACTTC. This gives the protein CASSRLDRGKEETQYF.